This TCR beta chain stems from a study of response to subunit inactivated influenza vaccine. Findings and caveats of the study: Authors proposed each seasonal influenza vaccination draws in few new T cells.

TCRdb ran MiXCR on the RT-PCR reads and lists one entry per CDR3 protein. The sample records roughly 700,000 distinct CDR3 sequences, roughly 14% being singletons. This clonotype was seen a few times. What it recognizes is unknown. CDR3 length: 15 residues. Trimming removed 1 base from V and 3 bases from J; junction bases left unmatched: 4. Germline-derived CDR1 and CDR2 are SNHLY and FYNNEI. This material consisted of PBMCs from blood, taken around 14 days before vaccination. The receptor comes from a man aged 50-59 years who received an inactivated influenza vaccine. V and J are TRBV2 and TRBJ2-7; 9 positions agree with TRBD1. The CDR3: CASSEGATGGYEQYF. In nucleotides, the CDR3 is TGTGCCAGCAGTGAAGGGGCGACAGGGGGCTACGAGCAGTACTTC.